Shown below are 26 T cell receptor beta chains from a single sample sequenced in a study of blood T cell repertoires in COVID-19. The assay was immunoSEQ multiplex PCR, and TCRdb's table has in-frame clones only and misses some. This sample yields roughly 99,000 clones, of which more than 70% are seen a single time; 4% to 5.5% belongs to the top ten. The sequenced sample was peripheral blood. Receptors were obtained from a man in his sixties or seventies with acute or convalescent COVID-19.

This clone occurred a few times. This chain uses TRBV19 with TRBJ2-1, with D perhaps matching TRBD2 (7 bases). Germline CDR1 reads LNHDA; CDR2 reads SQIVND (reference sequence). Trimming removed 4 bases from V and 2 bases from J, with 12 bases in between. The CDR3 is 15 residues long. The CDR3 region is CASSRLGGAYNEQFF. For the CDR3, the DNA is TGTGCCAGTAGTAGACTAGGGGGGGCCTACAATGAGCAGTTCTTC.

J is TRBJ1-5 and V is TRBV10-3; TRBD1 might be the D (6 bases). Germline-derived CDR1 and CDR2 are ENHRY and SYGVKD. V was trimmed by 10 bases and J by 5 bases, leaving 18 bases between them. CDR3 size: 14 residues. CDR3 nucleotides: TGTGCCACCGGACAGTCCAAGGGGGATCAGCCCCAGCATTTT. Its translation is CATGQSKGDQPQHF.

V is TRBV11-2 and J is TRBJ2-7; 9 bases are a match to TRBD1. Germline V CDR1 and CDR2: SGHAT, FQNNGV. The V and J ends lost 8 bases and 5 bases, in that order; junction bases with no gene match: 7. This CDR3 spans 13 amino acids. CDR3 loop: CASGTGTGNEQYF. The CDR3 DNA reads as TGTGCCAGCGGTACCGGGACAGGGAACGAGCAGTACTTC. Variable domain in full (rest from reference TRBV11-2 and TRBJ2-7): EAGVAQSPRYKIIEKRQSVAFWCNPISGHATLYWYQQILGQGPKLLIQFQNNGVVDDSQLPKDRFSAERLKGVDSTLKIQPAKLEDSAVYLCASGTGTGNEQYFGPGTRLTVT.

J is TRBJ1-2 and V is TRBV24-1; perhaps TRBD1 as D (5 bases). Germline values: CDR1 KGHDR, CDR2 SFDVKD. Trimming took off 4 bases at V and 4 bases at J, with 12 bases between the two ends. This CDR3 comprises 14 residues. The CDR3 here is CATSETGLSYGYTF. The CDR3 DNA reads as TGTGCCACCAGTGAAACAGGATTATCCTATGGCTACACCTTC.

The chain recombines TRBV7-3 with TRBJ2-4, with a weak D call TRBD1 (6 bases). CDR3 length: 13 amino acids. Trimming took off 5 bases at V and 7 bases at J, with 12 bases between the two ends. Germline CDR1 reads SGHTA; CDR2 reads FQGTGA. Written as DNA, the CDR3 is TGTGCCAGCAGCGAAGACAGGAGGAACATTCAGTACTTC. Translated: CASSEDRRNIQYF.

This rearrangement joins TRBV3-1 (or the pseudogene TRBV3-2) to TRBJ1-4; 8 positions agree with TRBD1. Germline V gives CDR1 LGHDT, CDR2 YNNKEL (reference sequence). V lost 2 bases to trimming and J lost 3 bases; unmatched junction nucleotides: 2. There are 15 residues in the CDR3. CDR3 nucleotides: TGTGCCAGCAGCCAACGGACAGGGCCTAATGAAAAACTGTTTTTT. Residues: CASSQRTGPNEKLFF.

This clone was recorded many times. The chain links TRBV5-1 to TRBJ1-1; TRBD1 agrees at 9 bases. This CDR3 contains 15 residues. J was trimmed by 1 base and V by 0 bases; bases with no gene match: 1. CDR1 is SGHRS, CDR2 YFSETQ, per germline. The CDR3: CASSLGGQGNTEAFF. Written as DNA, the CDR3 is TGCGCCAGCAGCTTGGGGGGACAGGGGAACACTGAAGCTTTCTTT.

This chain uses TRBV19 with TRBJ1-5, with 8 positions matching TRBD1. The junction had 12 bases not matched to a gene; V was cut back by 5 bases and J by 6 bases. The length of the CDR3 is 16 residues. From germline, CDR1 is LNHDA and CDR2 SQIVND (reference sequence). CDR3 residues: CASSPTDRVLGQPQHF. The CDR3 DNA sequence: TGTGCCAGTAGTCCGACGGACAGGGTTTTGGGTCAGCCCCAGCATTTT.

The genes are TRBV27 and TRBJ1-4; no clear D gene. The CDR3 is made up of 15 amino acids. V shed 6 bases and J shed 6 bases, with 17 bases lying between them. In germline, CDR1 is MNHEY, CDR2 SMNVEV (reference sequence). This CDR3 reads CASRELGSWDEKLFF. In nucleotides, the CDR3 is TGTGCCAGCAGGGAACTAGGGAGTTGGGATGAAAAACTGTTTTTT.

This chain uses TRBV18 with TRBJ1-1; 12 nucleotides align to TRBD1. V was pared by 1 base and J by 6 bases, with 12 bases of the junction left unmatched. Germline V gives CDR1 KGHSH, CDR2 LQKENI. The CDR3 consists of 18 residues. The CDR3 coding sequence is TGTGCCAGCTCACCACGAACTCTTCCGGGACAGGGGGCCGCTGAAGCTTTCTTT. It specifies CASSPRTLPGQGAAEAFF.

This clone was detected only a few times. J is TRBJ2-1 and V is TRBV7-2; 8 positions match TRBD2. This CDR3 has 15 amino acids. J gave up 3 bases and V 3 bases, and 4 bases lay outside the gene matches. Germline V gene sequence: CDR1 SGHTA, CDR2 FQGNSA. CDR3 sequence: CASSFDSGGYNEQFF. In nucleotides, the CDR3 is TGTGCCAGCAGCTTTGACAGCGGGGGCTACAATGAGCAGTTCTTC.

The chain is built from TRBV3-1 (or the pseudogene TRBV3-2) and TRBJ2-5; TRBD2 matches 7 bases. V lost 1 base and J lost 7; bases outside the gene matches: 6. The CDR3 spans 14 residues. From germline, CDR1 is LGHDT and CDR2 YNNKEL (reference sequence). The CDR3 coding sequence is TGTGCCAGCAGCCAAGCTTTGGGGAGGGTGACCCAGTACTTC. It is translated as CASSQALGRVTQYF.

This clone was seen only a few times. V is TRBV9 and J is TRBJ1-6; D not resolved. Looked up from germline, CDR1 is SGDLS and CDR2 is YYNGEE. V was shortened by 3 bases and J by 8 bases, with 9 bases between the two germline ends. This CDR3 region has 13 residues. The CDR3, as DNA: TGTGCCAGCAGCGCGACGGGTGATTCACCCCTCCACTTT. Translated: CASSATGDSPLHF.

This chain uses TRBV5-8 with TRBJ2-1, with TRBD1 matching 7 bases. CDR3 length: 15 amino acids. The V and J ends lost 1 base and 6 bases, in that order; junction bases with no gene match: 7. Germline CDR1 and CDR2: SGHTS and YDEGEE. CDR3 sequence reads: CASSLWTGPSNEQFF. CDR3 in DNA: TGTGCCAGCAGCTTGTGGACAGGCCCAAGCAATGAGCAGTTCTTC.

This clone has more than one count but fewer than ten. This CDR3 is CASRALGGQVTGELFF. The CDR3 region has the DNA TGTGCCAGTAGAGCATTGGGGGGTCAGGTAACCGGGGAGCTGTTTTTT. V and J are TRBV19 and TRBJ2-2; tentative D call: TRBD2 (6 bases). Trimming removed 6 bases at V and 5 bases at J, with 19 bases between. Germline V lookup: CDR1 LNHDA, CDR2 SQIVND (reference sequence). The CDR3 extends over 16 amino acids.

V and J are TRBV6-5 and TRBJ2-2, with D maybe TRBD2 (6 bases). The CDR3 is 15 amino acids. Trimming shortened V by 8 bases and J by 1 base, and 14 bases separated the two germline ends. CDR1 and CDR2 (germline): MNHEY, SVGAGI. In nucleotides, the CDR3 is TGTGCCAGCTCTAACGCGGGGCGGAACACCGGGGAGCTGTTTTTT. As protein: CASSNAGRNTGELFF.

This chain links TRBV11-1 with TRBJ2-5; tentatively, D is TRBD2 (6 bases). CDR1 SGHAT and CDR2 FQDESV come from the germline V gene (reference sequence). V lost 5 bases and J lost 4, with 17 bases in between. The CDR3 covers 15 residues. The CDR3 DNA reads TGTGCCAGCAGCCCAGCTGTAGCGGCGGGAGAGACCCAGTACTTC. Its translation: CASSPAVAAGETQYF.

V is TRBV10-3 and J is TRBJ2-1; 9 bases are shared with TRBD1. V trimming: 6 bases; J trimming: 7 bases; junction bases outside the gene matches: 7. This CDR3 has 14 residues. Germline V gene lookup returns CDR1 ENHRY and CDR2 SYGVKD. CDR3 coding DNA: TGTGCCATCAGGAATGACAGGGGGAAGAATGAGCAGTTCTTC. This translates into CAIRNDRGKNEQFF.

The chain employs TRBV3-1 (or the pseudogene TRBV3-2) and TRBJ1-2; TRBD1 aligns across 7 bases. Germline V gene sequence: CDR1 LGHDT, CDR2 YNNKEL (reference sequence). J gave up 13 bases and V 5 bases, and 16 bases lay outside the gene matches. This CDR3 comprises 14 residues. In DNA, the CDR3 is TGTGCCAGCAGCGAATCCGGGACAGTGGACGCGGGCACCTTC. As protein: CASSESGTVDAGTF.

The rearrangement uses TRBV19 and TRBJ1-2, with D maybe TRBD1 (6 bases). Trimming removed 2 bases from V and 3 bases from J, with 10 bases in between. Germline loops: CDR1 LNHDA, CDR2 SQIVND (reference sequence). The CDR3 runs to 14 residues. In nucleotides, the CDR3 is TGTGCCAGTAGTATATCAGGGGTGGACTATGGCTACACCTTC. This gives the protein CASSISGVDYGYTF.

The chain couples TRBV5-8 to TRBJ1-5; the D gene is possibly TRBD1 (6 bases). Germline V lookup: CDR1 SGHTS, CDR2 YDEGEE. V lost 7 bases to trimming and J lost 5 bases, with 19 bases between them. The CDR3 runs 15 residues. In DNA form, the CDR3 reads TGTGCCAGCGGACAGCAAATCGCCGGCGATCAGCCCCAGCATTTT. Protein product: CASGQQIAGDQPQHF.

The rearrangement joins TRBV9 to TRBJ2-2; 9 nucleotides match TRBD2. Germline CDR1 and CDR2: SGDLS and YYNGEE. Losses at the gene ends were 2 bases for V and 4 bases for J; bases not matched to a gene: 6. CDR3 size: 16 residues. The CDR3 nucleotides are TGTGCCAGCAGCGTGGCGGGGGGGCCGCTCACCGGGGAGCTGTTTTTT. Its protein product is CASSVAGGPLTGELFF. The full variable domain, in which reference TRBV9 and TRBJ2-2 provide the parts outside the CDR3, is DSGVTQTPKHLITATGQRVTLRCSPRSGDLSVYWYQQSLDQGLQFLIQYYNGEERAKGNILERFSAQQFPDLHSELNLSSLELGDSALYFCASSVAGGPLTGELFFGEGSRLTVL.

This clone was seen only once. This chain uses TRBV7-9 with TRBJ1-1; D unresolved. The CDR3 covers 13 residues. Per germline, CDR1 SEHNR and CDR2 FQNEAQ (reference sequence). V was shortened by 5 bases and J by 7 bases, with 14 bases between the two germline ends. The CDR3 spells CASSPERASEAFF. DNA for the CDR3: TGTGCCAGCAGCCCAGAAAGAGCGAGTGAAGCTTTCTTT. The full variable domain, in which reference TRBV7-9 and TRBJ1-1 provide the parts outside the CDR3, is DTGVSQNPRHKITKRGQNVTFRCDPISEHNRLYWYRQTLGQGPEFLTYFQNEAQLEKSRLLSDRFSAERPKGSFSTLEIQRTEQGDSAMYLCASSPERASEAFFGQGTRLTVV.

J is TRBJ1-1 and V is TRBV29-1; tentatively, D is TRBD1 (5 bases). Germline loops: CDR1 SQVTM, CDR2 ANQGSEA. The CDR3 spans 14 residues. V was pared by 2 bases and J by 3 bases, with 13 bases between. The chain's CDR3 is CSVERGGVYTEAFF. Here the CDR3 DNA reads TGCAGCGTTGAAAGGGGAGGGGTGTACACTGAAGCTTTCTTT.

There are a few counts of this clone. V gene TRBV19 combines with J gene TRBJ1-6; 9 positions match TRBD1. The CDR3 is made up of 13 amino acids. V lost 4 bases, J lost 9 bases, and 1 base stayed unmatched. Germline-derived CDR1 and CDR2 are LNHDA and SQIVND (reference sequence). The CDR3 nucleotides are TGTGCCAGTAGTAACAGGGGGCCTTCACCCCTCCACTTT. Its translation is CASSNRGPSPLHF.

The CDR3 sequence is CASSDVAFGDSGNTIYF. Here the CDR3 DNA reads TGTGCCAGCAGTGATGTGGCATTCGGGGACTCTGGAAACACCATATATTTT. The V call is TRBV2, the J call TRBJ1-3; D gene uncertain. Deletions cut 3 bases from V and 0 bases from J, with 15 bases between. This CDR3 is built from 17 residues. CDR1 SNHLY and CDR2 FYNNEI come from the germline V gene.